This T cell receptor (beta chain) was recorded in a study of PD-L1 blockade in urothelial cancer. As for the study in general: Enrolled patients had been treated previously with 0 to 3 chemotherapy regimens. Analyzed time points were 3 weeks (second dose) and 6 weeks after therapy began. Study conclusions and caveats: Patients with durable benefit had greater blood expansion of tumor-associated TCR clones 3 weeks into treatment.

The V and J ends lost 9 bases and 0 bases respectively, with 9 bases between them. Per germline, CDR1 MNHEY and CDR2 SMNVEV (reference sequence). CDR3 length: 13 amino acids. Sample numbers ranged from 1 to 8 per patient, encompassing pretreatment and on-treatment collections. Generated by immunoSEQ multiplex PCR, the TCRdb table keeps only in-frame clones and is missing some. Of approximately 110,000 clones in the sample, approximately 85% were seen once. For this clone: The antigen remains undetermined.

The sequenced sample was PBMCs, obtained around atezolizumab (anti-PD-L1) treatment. The origin of this receptor is a middle-aged man with urothelial cancer. The rearrangement links TRBV27 to TRBJ1-5; D gene unclear. CDR3 nucleotide sequence: TGTGCCAGTACAGAGTCTAGCAATCAGCCCCAGCATTTT. This codes for CASTESSNQPQHF.